This T cell receptor (beta chain) was observed in a study of blood T cell repertoires in COVID-19. CDR1 and CDR2 (germline): SNHLY, FYNNEI. The CDR3 is made up of 13 amino acids. Trimming removed 7 bases at V and 8 bases at J, with 17 bases between. Profiling relied on immunoSEQ multiplex PCR, and the TCRdb table lists in-frame clones only, not all of them. The table shows just under 30,000 clones, with nearly 80% occurring only once. The sample consisted of peripheral blood. The rearrangement joins TRBV2 to TRBJ1-2; D may be TRBD1 (5 bases). This TCR was sampled from a woman aged 65 to 85 with acute or convalescent COVID-19. CDR3 protein: CASMERGPSGYTF. CDR3 DNA: TGTGCCAGCATGGAGCGGGGACCATCAGGCTACACCTTC.